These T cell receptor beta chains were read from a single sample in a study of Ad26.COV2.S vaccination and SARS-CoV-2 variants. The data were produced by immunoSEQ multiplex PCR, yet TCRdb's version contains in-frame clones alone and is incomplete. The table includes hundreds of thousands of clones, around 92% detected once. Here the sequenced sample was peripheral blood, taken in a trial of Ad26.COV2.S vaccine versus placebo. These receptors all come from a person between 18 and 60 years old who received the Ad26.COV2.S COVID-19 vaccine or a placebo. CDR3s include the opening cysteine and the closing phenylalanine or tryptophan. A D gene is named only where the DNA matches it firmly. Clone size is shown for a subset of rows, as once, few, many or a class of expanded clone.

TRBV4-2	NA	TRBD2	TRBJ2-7	CASSQGSGEVYEQYF	TGTGCCAGCAGCCAAGGGAGCGGGGAGGTTTACGAGCAGTACTTC
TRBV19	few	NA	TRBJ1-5	CASSVGQGSNQPQHF	TGTGCCAGTAGCGTGGGGCAGGGAAGCAATCAGCCCCAGCATTTT
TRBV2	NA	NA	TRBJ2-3	CASSVAGRTDTQYF	TGTGCCAGCAGTGTGGCGGGGCGCACAGATACGCAGTATTTT
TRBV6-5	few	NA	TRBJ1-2	CASRIRGVEYGYTF	TGTGCCAGCAGAATTCGGGGGGTAGAGTATGGCTACACCTTC
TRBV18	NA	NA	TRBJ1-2	CASSPSTGQGSYGYTF	TGTGCCAGCTCACCTTCGACCGGGCAGGGGAGCTATGGCTACACCTTC
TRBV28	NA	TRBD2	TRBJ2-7	CASSEASGGSYEQYF	TGTGCCAGCAGTGAGGCTAGCGGGGGTAGCTACGAGCAGTACTTC
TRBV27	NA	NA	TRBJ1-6	CASSPFDEGNSPLHF	TGTGCCAGCAGCCCTTTCGACGAGGGGAATTCACCCCTCCACTTT
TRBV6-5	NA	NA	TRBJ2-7	CASTRGVEGEQYF	TGTGCCAGTACGAGGGGCGTCGAAGGGGAGCAGTACTTC
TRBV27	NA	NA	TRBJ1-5	CASSPLVARGQPQHF	TGTGCCAGCAGTCCTCTCGTGGCTCGGGGTCAGCCCCAGCATTTT
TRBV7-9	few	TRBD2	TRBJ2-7	CASSSGLERYEQYF	TGTGCCAGCAGCTCGGGACTAGAACGCTACGAGCAGTACTTC
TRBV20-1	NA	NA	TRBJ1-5	CSASGGQGNQPQHF	TGCAGTGCTAGTGGGGGCCAGGGAAATCAGCCCCAGCATTTT
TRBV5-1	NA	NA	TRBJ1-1	CASSTSDSLNTEAFF	TGCGCCAGCAGCACCTCGGACAGCTTGAACACTGAAGCTTTCTTT
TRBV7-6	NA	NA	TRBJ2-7	CASSTPATASFGSYEQYF	TGTGCCAGCAGCACCCCCGCAACAGCTTCCTTCGGCTCCTACGAGCAGTACTTC
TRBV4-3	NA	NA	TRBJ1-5	CASSQDLTGIDQPQHF	TGCGCCAGCAGCCAAGATCTTACAGGGATCGATCAGCCCCAGCATTTT
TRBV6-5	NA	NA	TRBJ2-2	CASSYSGGAGELFF	TGTGCCAGCAGTTACTCGGGAGGAGCCGGGGAGCTGTTTTTT
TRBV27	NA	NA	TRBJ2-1	CASSFLTSYNEQFF	TGTGCCAGCAGTTTTCTTACGTCCTACAATGAGCAGTTCTTC
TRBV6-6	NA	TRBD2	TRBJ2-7	CASSYSGLVYEQYF	TGTGCCAGCAGTTACTCAGGACTAGTCTACGAGCAGTACTTC
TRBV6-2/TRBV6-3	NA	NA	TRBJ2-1	CASSYSAVSYNEQFF	TGTGCCAGCAGTTACTCGGCGGTCTCCTACAATGAGCAGTTCTTC
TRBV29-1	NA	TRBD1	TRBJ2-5	CSTDRVGRETQYF	TGCAGCACTGACAGGGTGGGCAGAGAGACCCAGTACTTC
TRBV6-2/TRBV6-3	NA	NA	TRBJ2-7	CASSYYSGYEQYF	TGTGCCAGCAGTTACTACTCAGGGTACGAGCAGTACTTC
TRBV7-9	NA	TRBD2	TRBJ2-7	CASSRLIAGSYEQYF	TGTGCCAGCAGCCGCCTAATAGCGGGCTCCTACGAGCAGTACTTC
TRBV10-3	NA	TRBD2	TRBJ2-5	CAITSGVQETQYF	TGTGCCATCACTAGCGGGGTCCAAGAGACCCAGTACTTC
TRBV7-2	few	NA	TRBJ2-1	CASSAGTGGQNEQFF	TGTGCCAGCAGCGCAGGCACCGGGGGGCAAAATGAGCAGTTCTTC
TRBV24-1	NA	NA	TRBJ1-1	CATSAGSMNTEAFF	TGTGCCACCAGTGCAGGATCCATGAACACTGAAGCTTTCTTT
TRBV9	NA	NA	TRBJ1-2	CASHLGTGQGIYGYTF	TGTGCCAGCCACCTCGGCACAGGCCAGGGAATCTATGGCTACACCTTC
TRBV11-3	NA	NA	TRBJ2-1	CASSLDPGWEYNEQFF	TGTGCCAGCAGCTTGGACCCCGGGTGGGAATACAATGAGCAGTTCTTC
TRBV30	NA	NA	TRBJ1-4	CAWSAGNKLFF	TGTGCCTGGAGTGCAGGGAACAAACTGTTTTTT
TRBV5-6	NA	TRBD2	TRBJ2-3	CASSPLAGGADTQYF	TGTGCCAGCAGCCCCCTAGCGGGGGGAGCAGATACGCAGTATTTT
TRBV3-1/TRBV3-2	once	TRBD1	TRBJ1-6	CASSQVDRVGYNSPLHF	TGTGCCAGCAGCCAAGTTGACAGGGTCGGCTATAATTCACCCCTCCACTTT
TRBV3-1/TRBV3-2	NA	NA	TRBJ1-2	CASSPASKLGYTF	TGTGCCAGCAGCCCCGCGTCAAAACTGGGCTACACCTTC
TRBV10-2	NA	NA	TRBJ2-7	CASSELGISAYEQYF	TGCGCCAGCAGTGAGTTGGGCATATCCGCCTACGAGCAGTACTTC